This entry lists 32 T cell receptor beta chains sequenced from one sample in a study of Graves' ophthalmopathy and Graves' hyperthyroidism. Transcripts of RNA were the source for amplifying TCR beta CDR3 regions. A first-round RT-PCR used HTBI primers, followed by a second-round multiplex PCR. TCRdb reprocessed the multiplex PCR reads with MiXCR, giving one entry per CDR3 protein. The table has over a million distinct CDR3 sequences, 36% seen once. Sequencing used peripheral blood or thyroid tissue (not recorded which). All receptors come from an adult man with Graves' hyperthyroidism.

The table lists this clonotype with many counts. The rearrangement uses TRBV4-2 and TRBJ2-6; D not resolved. Germline V CDR1 and CDR2: LGHNA, YNFKEQ. Trimming cost V 1 base and J 0 bases, with 4 bases left between them. This CDR3 comprises 15 residues. The CDR3 is CASSQVRSGANVLTF. The CDR3, as DNA: TGTGCCAGCAGCCAAGTACGCTCTGGGGCCAACGTCCTGACTTTC.

This clonotype was counted ten times or more. The gene calls are TRBV15 and TRBJ1-6; D remains ambiguous. Germline V lookup: CDR1 LNHNV, CDR2 YYDKDF (reference sequence). Trimming pared 1 base from V and 10 bases from J, leaving 14 bases between. The CDR3 spans 15 residues. The CDR3 loop is CATSRGRGTGSPLHF. Here the CDR3 DNA reads TGTGCCACCAGCAGAGGCCGGGGAACGGGGTCACCCCTCCACTTT. The full variable domain, rest sourced from reference TRBV15 and TRBJ1-6, is DAMVIQNPRYQVTQFGKPVTLSCSQTLNHNVMYWYQQKSSQAPKLLFHYYDKDFNNEADTPDNFQSRRPNTSFCFLDIRSPGLGDTAMYLCATSRGRGTGSPLHFGNGTRLTVT.

The V and J genes are TRBV29-1 and TRBJ1-5; 12 bases align to TRBD1. Germline CDR1 SQVTM, CDR2 ANQGSEA. V was clipped by 7 bases and J by 0 bases; unmatched bases: 4. There are 15 residues in the CDR3. Here the CDR3 DNA reads TGCAGCGCTGGGACAGGGGGCGATAGCAATCAGCCCCAGCATTTT. It translates to CSAGTGGDSNQPQHF.

The chain has TRBV7-9 and TRBJ2-5; D uncertain. This CDR3 comprises 14 residues. Trimming shortened V by 5 bases and J by 5 bases, and 15 bases separated the two germline ends. From germline, CDR1 is SEHNR and CDR2 FQNEAQ (reference sequence). The CDR3 is CASSRSAGPETQYF. The DNA for the CDR3 is TGTGCCAGCAGCCGGTCAGCAGGTCCCGAGACCCAGTACTTC.

Comment on this clonotype: A single base separates this from a much larger clone, so it may be a read error. The genes are TRBV19 and TRBJ1-1; tentative D call: TRBD1 (5 bases). This CDR3 comprises 13 residues. Germline V lookup: CDR1 LNHDA, CDR2 SQIVND (reference sequence). V was cut by 10 bases and J by 5 bases, with 17 bases left in between. The CDR3 DNA reads TGTGCCACGAGTCCCCGGGGGTTGACTGAAGCTTTCTTT. Translating it yields CATSPRGLTEAFF. The full variable domain, with the rest looked up from reference TRBV19 and TRBJ1-1, is DGGITQSPKYLFRKEGQNVTLSCEQNLNHDAMYWYRQDPGQGLRLIYYSQIVNDFQKGDIAEGYSVSREKKESFPLTVTSAQKNPTAFYLCATSPRGLTEAFFGQGTRLTVV.

V is TRBV28 and J is TRBJ1-1; possibly TRBD1 for D (6 bases). CDR3 length equals 13 residues. V lost 10 bases and J lost 5, with 17 bases in between. Germline lookup yields CDR1 MDHEN and CDR2 SYDVKM. The CDR3 loop reads CATTWIGGTEAFF. DNA for the CDR3: TGTGCCACGACGTGGATAGGGGGGACTGAAGCTTTCTTT.

V is TRBV19 and J is TRBJ2-5; D is ambiguous. V was trimmed by 3 bases and J by 3 bases, leaving 17 bases between them. The CDR3 sequence is 16 residues long. CDR1 is LNHDA, CDR2 SQIVND, per germline (reference sequence). CDR3 nucleotides: TGTGCCAGTAGTATCGGTTTCAGGCTCTTCGAAGAGACCCAGTACTTC. The encoded protein is CASSIGFRLFEETQYF.

This chain links TRBV25-1 with TRBJ1-1; 8 bases are shared with TRBD1. Unmatched junction bases numbered 9, after V lost 5 bases and J lost 1 base. CDR1 and CDR2 (germline): MGHDK, SYGVNS. This CDR3 is 16 amino acids long. CDR3 sequence reads: CASSKDRVVWNTEAFF. CDR3 sequence (DNA): TGTGCCAGCAGTAAGGACAGGGTCGTATGGAACACTGAAGCTTTCTTT.

The chain carries TRBV6-6 and TRBJ2-7, with D unclear. Looked up from germline, CDR1 is MNHNY and CDR2 is SVGAGI (reference sequence). Trimming left V 8 bases short and J 2 bases short, with 13 bases between. The CDR3 loop spans 13 amino acids. The CDR3 DNA is TGTGCCAGCCAAATAATTGGGACCTACGAGCAGTACTTC. This encodes CASQIIGTYEQYF.

The chain links TRBV5-1 to TRBJ2-7, with 12 nucleotides matching TRBD2. Judging by the DNA end, TRBJ2-1 fits better; the J call may be wrong. This CDR3 spans 16 amino acids. CDR1 and CDR2 from the germline V gene are SGHRS and YFSETQ. CDR3 protein: CASSLVLAGGDNEQFF. The CDR3 DNA reads as TGCGCCAGCAGCTTGGTCCTAGCGGGGGGGGACAATGAGCAGTTCTTC.

There are many counts of this clonotype. The chain recombines TRBV10-3 with TRBJ1-5, with a possible D match to TRBD1 (6 bases). The CDR3 covers 15 residues. Germline values: CDR1 ENHRY, CDR2 SYGVKD. The V end lost 5 bases, the J end lost 2 bases, and 13 bases lay between the germline ends. CDR3 nucleotide sequence: TGTGCCATCAGTCCACAGGGTCGCGGCAATCAGCCCCAGCATTTT. Translating it yields CAISPQGRGNQPQHF.

The rearrangement joins TRBV7-8 to TRBJ1-6; 8 bases fit TRBD1. The CDR3 consists of 16 residues. Germline-derived CDR1 and CDR2 are SGHVS and FQNEAQ. The trim removed 5 bases at V and 7 bases at J, leaving 10 bases unmatched. CDR3 bases: TGTGCCAGCAGCGAATCGACAGGGGCTTCGAATTCACCCCTCCACTTT. Residues: CASSESTGASNSPLHF.

The gene calls are TRBV14 and TRBJ2-7; D possibly corresponds to TRBD1 (5 bases). This CDR3 has 14 residues. Trimming removed 0 bases from V and 3 bases from J, with 9 bases in between. Germline CDR1 and CDR2: SGHDN and FVKESK. CDR3 residues: CASSQDIGDYEQYF. The CDR3 DNA follows: TGTGCCAGCAGCCAAGACATAGGGGACTACGAGCAGTACTTC.

In this sample, this clonotype turned up many times. This chain joins TRBV24-1 and TRBJ2-7; 7 positions agree with TRBD2. Germline V gives CDR1 KGHDR, CDR2 SFDVKD. The ends lost 6 bases at V and 3 bases at J; junction bases unmatched: 7. The CDR3 covers 14 residues. CDR3 protein: CATSPTRGGYEQYF. Here the CDR3 DNA reads TGTGCCACCAGTCCCACCCGCGGGGGCTACGAGCAGTACTTC.

The chain joins TRBV11-2 to TRBJ2-7; D gene unclear. The CDR3 is 13 residues long. V dropped 6 bases and J dropped 4 bases, with 13 bases sitting between them. From germline, CDR1 is SGHAT and CDR2 FQNNGV. CDR3 sequence reads: CASSNTSLYEQYF. CDR3 in DNA: TGTGCCAGCAGTAACACCAGCTTGTACGAGCAGTACTTC.

The chain carries TRBV20-1 and TRBJ2-5; 13 nucleotides align to TRBD2. With 6 bases clipped from V and 5 bases from J, the junction kept 9 bases outside the gene matches. Germline values: CDR1 DFQATT, CDR2 SNEGSKA (reference sequence). This CDR3 has 15 residues. The CDR3 loop is CSAGKLAGGVETQYF. The CDR3 region has the DNA TGCAGTGCGGGAAAACTAGCGGGGGGGGTGGAGACCCAGTACTTC.

As DNA, the CDR3 is TGTGCCAGCAGTTCCCACTGGACAGTAAGTAGTGAAGCTTTCTTT. Translated, it gives CASSSHWTVSSEAFF. The V and J genes are TRBV12-3 or TRBV12-4 and TRBJ1-1; possibly TRBD1 for D (6 bases). V lost 4 bases, J lost 7 bases, and 19 bases lay in between. CDR3 size: 15 residues.

The chain recombines TRBV29-1 with TRBJ2-6; D is perhaps TRBD2 (7 bases). Deletions cut 4 bases from V and 0 bases from J, with 13 bases between. Germline CDR1 and CDR2: SQVTM and ANQGSEA. The CDR3 is made up of 16 amino acids. CDR3 DNA sequence: TGCAGCGTTGGAGAGGGGGGGCACTCTGGGGCCAACGTCCTGACTTTC. Its protein is CSVGEGGHSGANVLTF.

The CDR3 sequence: CASSQAGWSYTF. CDR3 in DNA: TGTGCCAGCAGCCAAGCGGGTTGGAGCTACACCTTC. The V call is TRBV3-1, the J call TRBJ1-2, with D unclear. The CDR3 loop spans 12 amino acids. V was clipped by 1 base and J by 9 bases, with 9 bases between them. Per germline, CDR1 LGHDT and CDR2 YNNKEL (reference sequence).

The rearrangement links TRBV20-1 to TRBJ2-7; possibly TRBD1 for D (6 bases). There are 13 residues in the CDR3. Trimming removed 6 bases at V and 3 bases at J, with 15 bases between. From germline, CDR1 is DFQATT and CDR2 SNEGSKA (reference sequence). The CDR3 nucleotides are TGCAGTGCCCCAACCAGAGGGGGCTACGAGCAGTACTTC. It codes for CSAPTRGGYEQYF.

This clonotype was seen many times. The chain joins TRBV7-8 to TRBJ1-5; D might be TRBD1 (6 bases). Germline loops: CDR1 SGHVS, CDR2 FQNEAQ. The CDR3 runs to 17 residues. The germline V and J ends were trimmed by 1 base and 1 base, with 14 bases remaining between them. The CDR3 region has the DNA TGTGCCAGCAGCTTAGTTAAGCTGGACAGAAGCAATCAGCCCCAGCATTTT. This translates into CASSLVKLDRSNQPQHF.

This clonotype was seen repeatedly, ten times or more. The chain combines TRBV7-2 with TRBJ2-7, with D possibly matching TRBD2 (6 bases). Germline V CDR1 and CDR2: SGHTA, FQGNSA. This CDR3 contains 11 residues. With 4 bases removed from V and 9 bases from J, the gap between germline ends came to 10 bases. This chain's CDR3 is CASSSEGPQYF. CDR3 nucleotides: TGTGCCAGCAGCTCGGAGGGTCCGCAGTACTTC.

In its sample, this clonotype was seen many times. This chain uses TRBV29-1 with TRBJ2-5; TRBD1 is a possible D gene (6 bases). The ends were cut back, 7 bases at V and 2 bases at J, with 14 bases in the middle. Germline-derived CDR1 and CDR2 are SQVTM and ANQGSEA. There are 13 residues in the CDR3. CDR3 sequence: CSGKQGLQETQYF. CDR3 nucleotides: TGCAGCGGGAAACAGGGCTTACAAGAGACCCAGTACTTC.

This clonotype came up once. A single base separates this from a much larger clone, so it may be a read error. V usage is TRBV11-2 and J usage is TRBJ2-5, with D possibly matching TRBD1 (5 bases). Germline CDR1 SGHAT, CDR2 FQNNGV. This CDR3 is built from 14 residues. Deletions cut 5 bases from V and 1 base from J, with 11 bases between. CDR3 DNA: TGTGCCAGCAGCCCCGGACACCCCCAAGAGACCCAGTACTTC. It translates to CASSPGHPQETQYF.

This clonotype was seen repeatedly, ten times or more. V and J are TRBV13 and TRBJ2-5; D gene ambiguous. CDR3 length: 13 residues. Per germline, CDR1 PRHDT and CDR2 FYEKMQ (reference sequence). Trimming took off 6 bases at V and 2 bases at J, with 10 bases between the two ends. The CDR3 DNA reads TGTGCCAGCAGAGATAGGGTACAAGAGACCCAGTACTTC. Translating gives CASRDRVQETQYF.

This clonotype came up once. The chain is built from TRBV6-1 and TRBJ1-5, with D maybe TRBD1 (5 bases). The CDR3 is made up of 16 amino acids. Trimming cost V 4 bases and J 2 bases, with 15 bases left between them. CDR1 is MNHNS and CDR2 is SASEGT in the germline V gene. Here the CDR3 reads CASSGVRDSGNQPQHF. The CDR3 DNA is TGTGCCAGCAGTGGGGTAAGGGACTCAGGCAATCAGCCCCAGCATTTT.

This clonotype showed up just once. Sequence at one end of the junction differs from germline and may be a read error. V usage is TRBV7-9 and J usage is TRBJ2-5; tentatively, D is TRBD1 or TRBD2 (6 bases each). Looked up from germline, CDR1 is SEHNR and CDR2 is FQNEAQ (reference sequence). The CDR3 totals 17 residues. The CDR3 nucleotides are TGCGCCAGCAGCCAAGATCGGGGCCGGGGGCGCCGAGAGACCCAGTACTTC. Translation gives CASSQDRGRGRRETQYF.

A word on this clonotype: One base away lies a much larger clone, so this may be a sequencing read error. J is TRBJ2-7 and V is TRBV7-2; weak D call: TRBD1 (5 bases). CDR3 length equals 13 residues. Germline CDR1 and CDR2: SGHTA and FQGNSA. V dropped 2 bases and J dropped 5 bases, with 10 bases sitting between them. This chain's CDR3 is CASSLCRVDEQYF. The CDR3, as DNA: TGTGCCAGCAGCTTATGCAGGGTAGACGAGCAGTACTTC.

This clonotype appeared many times. The rearrangement links TRBV6-5 to TRBJ2-5, with D possibly matching TRBD2 (6 bases). The V gene's germline CDR1 is MNHEY and CDR2 SVGAGI. The CDR3 loop spans 12 amino acids. V lost 0 bases and J 7 bases, leaving 6 bases between the germline ends. For the CDR3, the DNA is TGTGCCAGCAGTTACTCGGGGGGGACCCAGTACTTC. Residues: CASSYSGGTQYF.

This clonotype was seen many times. The CDR3 nucleotides read TGCAGCGTTGAGGGGGAGATGGGAGGCAGGGCGTACGAGCAGTACTTC. Amino acid sequence: CSVEGEMGGRAYEQYF. The chain uses TRBV29-1 and TRBJ2-7; D may be TRBD2 (6 bases). Looked up from germline, CDR1 is SQVTM and CDR2 is ANQGSEA. The germline V and J ends were trimmed by 3 bases and 4 bases, with 22 bases remaining between them. This CDR3 is built from 16 residues.

The genes are TRBV2 and TRBJ1-5; weak D call: TRBD1 (6 bases). Germline loops: CDR1 SNHLY, CDR2 FYNNEI. This CDR3 region has 15 residues. Trimming took off 7 bases at V and 7 bases at J, with 20 bases between the two ends. Written as DNA, the CDR3 is TGTGCCAGCAACGGGGACATGACCACGGGCCAGCCCCAGCATTTT. Encoded protein: CASNGDMTTGQPQHF.

The gene calls are TRBV25-1 and TRBJ1-2, with unresolved D. This CDR3 is 10 amino acids long. The germline gives CDR1 MGHDK, CDR2 SYGVNS. The germline V and J ends were trimmed by 8 bases and 8 bases, with 9 bases remaining between them. CDR3 region: CASGVQGYTF. Written as DNA, the CDR3 is TGTGCCAGCGGCGTACAGGGCTACACCTTC.